What follows are 19 T cell receptor beta chains derived from one specimen sequenced in a study of human T cells and chemical hapten exposure. Time point in this sample: patch test 1, 2 weeks after DPC sensitization. Treatment defined: therapeutic diphenylcyclopropenone sensitization with weekly scalp DPC. In TCRdb, the RACE reads were re-called with MiXCR into one record per CDR3 protein. The sample records 350,000 or so distinct CDR3 sequences, 5.5% to 8% being singletons. The sequencing used whole blood, collected in connection with sensitization to the hapten diphenylcyclopropenone (DPC). The receptors stem from a woman in her late teens or twenties with alopecia areata. Some clones in this sample may be carry-over from other donors' samples.

This clonotype was seen a handful of times. This sequence joins TRBV7-8 and TRBJ1-6; no definite D call. CDR1 and CDR2 (germline): SGHVS, FQNEAQ. The length of the CDR3 is 13 residues. The ends were cut back, 6 bases at V and 10 bases at J, with 13 bases in the middle. The CDR3 sequence is CASSRGNGSPLHF. CDR3 coding DNA: TGTGCCAGCAGTAGAGGCAACGGGTCACCCCTCCACTTT.

In DNA, the CDR3 is TGTGCCAGCAGTGAACAGGGCCGTGAAGCTTTCTTT. Translation: CASSEQGREAFF. J is TRBJ1-1 and V is TRBV2; D may be TRBD1 (5 bases). CDR3 size: 12 residues. Trimming pared 2 bases from V and 7 bases from J, leaving 8 bases between. Germline CDR1 SNHLY, CDR2 FYNNEI.

The gene calls are TRBV27 and TRBJ1-5; D gene uncertain. Trimming took off 4 bases at V and 11 bases at J, with 21 bases between the two ends. The CDR3 is 15 amino acids. Germline V gene data show CDR1 as MNHEY and CDR2 as SMNVEV (reference sequence). The CDR3 DNA follows: TGTGCCAGCAGTTCCCCTGGCGAGGGTCATTTGACCCAGCATTTT. Protein: CASSSPGEGHLTQHF.

This clonotype was seen many times. The chain couples TRBV25-1 to TRBJ2-3; no definite D call. Germline V gives CDR1 MGHDK, CDR2 SYGVNS. V lost 2 bases and J 7 bases, leaving 4 bases between the germline ends. The CDR3 loop spans 11 amino acids. The CDR3 region has the DNA TGTGCCAGCAGTGAAAGGTATACGCAGTATTTT. Translating it yields CASSERYTQYF.

This chain uses TRBV6-1 with TRBJ2-3; TRBD2 is a possible D gene (5 bases). The V gene's germline CDR1 is MNHNS and CDR2 SASEGT. Deletions cut 6 bases from V and 7 bases from J, with 20 bases between. This CDR3 contains 15 residues. CDR3: CASRDRLKGVHTQYF. The CDR3 coding sequence is TGTGCCAGCAGAGATCGTCTGAAGGGAGTGCATACGCAGTATTTT.

This clonotype came up many times. This chain joins TRBV28 and TRBJ2-7; 8 bases map to TRBD1. The junction had 4 bases not matched to a gene; V was cut back by 7 bases and J by 2 bases. CDR3 length: 13 residues. Germline V lookup: CDR1 MDHEN, CDR2 SYDVKM. DNA of the CDR3: TGTGCCAGCACGGGGACAGGCGCCTACGAGCAGTACTTC. Translation: CASTGTGAYEQYF.

This clonotype was counted ten times or more. This rearrangement joins TRBV2 to TRBJ2-7; D is unclear. CDR3 length equals 12 residues. V dropped 4 bases and J dropped 2 bases, with 6 bases sitting between them. CDR1 and CDR2 from the germline V gene are SNHLY and FYNNEI. This CDR3 is CASSGQTYEQYF. The CDR3 coding sequence is TGTGCCAGCAGTGGGCAGACCTACGAGCAGTACTTC.

The V gene is TRBV12-3 or TRBV12-4, the J gene TRBJ2-7, with 10 bases lining up with TRBD1. The CDR3 extends over 15 amino acids. The trim removed 7 bases at V and 3 bases at J, leaving 9 bases unmatched. CDR3 bases: TGTGCCAGCACCGTCAGCGGGACAGGGGTCTACGAGCAGTACTTC. Translation gives CASTVSGTGVYEQYF.

This chain's CDR3 is CASSLSIYTQYF. The CDR3 nucleotides are TGTGCCAGCAGCTTAAGTATCTATACGCAGTATTTT. The gene calls are TRBV11-2 and TRBJ2-3; D is uncertain. Germline CDR1 SGHAT, CDR2 FQNNGV. V was cut by 2 bases and J by 7 bases, with 7 bases left in between. The CDR3 spans 12 residues. The full variable domain, its missing parts supplied by reference TRBV11-2 and TRBJ2-3, is EAGVAQSPRYKIIEKRQSVAFWCNPISGHATLYWYQQILGQGPKLLIQFQNNGVVDDSQLPKDRFSAERLKGVDSTLKIQPAKLEDSAVYLCASSLSIYTQYFGPGTRLTVL.

This clonotype turned up a few times. The rearrangement joins TRBV3-1 to TRBJ2-3; tentative D call: TRBD2 (6 bases). Germline CDR1 reads LGHDT; CDR2 reads YNNKEL (reference sequence). The V and J ends lost 4 bases and 5 bases respectively, with 19 bases between them. This CDR3 comprises 16 residues. The CDR3: CASSPGLRSGLDTQYF. In DNA form, the CDR3 reads TGTGCCAGCAGCCCAGGACTCCGTAGCGGACTAGATACGCAGTATTTT.

This clonotype came up many times. The chain carries TRBV9 and TRBJ2-1; 9 bases are a match to TRBD2. V lost 1 base to trimming and J lost 7 bases; unmatched junction nucleotides: 12. The germline CDR1 and CDR2 sequences are SGDLS and YYNGEE. The CDR3 has 17 amino acids. The CDR3 region is CASSVSLRASGENEQFF. CDR3 coding DNA: TGTGCCAGCAGCGTAAGCCTGAGGGCTAGCGGGGAGAATGAGCAGTTCTTC.

This clonotype was detected ten times or more. The chain links TRBV5-6 to TRBJ2-7, with 10 positions matching TRBD2. The CDR3 totals 14 residues. Looked up from germline, CDR1 is SGHDT and CDR2 is YYEEEE. V was pared by 1 base and J by 10 bases, with 8 bases of the junction left unmatched. The chain's CDR3 is CASSLTGSGGPQYF. For the CDR3, the DNA is TGTGCCAGCAGCTTGACGGGTAGCGGGGGGCCTCAGTACTTC.

This clonotype was recorded at least ten times. V is TRBV10-3 and J is TRBJ2-3; unclear D gene. CDR3 length: 12 residues. Germline loops: CDR1 ENHRY, CDR2 SYGVKD. V lost 4 bases, J lost 0 bases, and 2 bases lay in between. CDR3 in DNA: TGTGCCATCAGTGGCAGCACAGATACGCAGTATTTT. This sequence encodes CAISGSTDTQYF.

This sequence joins TRBV2 and TRBJ1-5, with D uncertain. The germline V and J ends were trimmed by 6 bases and 6 bases, with 12 bases remaining between them. The CDR3 is made up of 13 amino acids. Looked up from germline, CDR1 is SNHLY and CDR2 is FYNNEI. In DNA form, the CDR3 reads TGTGCCAGCAGGAGAGGGATGGCTCAGCCCCAGCATTTT. This translates into CASRRGMAQPQHF.

CDR3 region: CASSSDRGIQPQHF. The CDR3 region has the DNA TGTGCCAGCAGCTCGGACAGGGGCATTCAGCCCCAGCATTTT. The chain links TRBV7-8 to TRBJ1-5; the match to TRBD1 covers 9 bases. Germline CDR1 is SGHVS and CDR2 is FQNEAQ. The CDR3 extends over 14 amino acids. The V and J ends lost 4 bases and 6 bases, in that order; junction bases with no gene match: 4.

The chain recombines TRBV5-5 with TRBJ1-5; D gene unclear. This CDR3 is built from 13 residues. Trimming took 0 bases from V and 5 from J, leaving 6 bases between them. Germline CDR1 and CDR2: SGHKS and YYEKEE (reference sequence). The CDR3 protein is CASSLGAHQPQHF. CDR3 bases: TGTGCCAGCAGCTTGGGGGCCCATCAGCCCCAGCATTTT.

At least ten counts were recorded for this clonotype. The V gene is TRBV3-1, the J gene TRBJ2-1; no reliable D call. The germline gives CDR1 LGHDT, CDR2 YNNKEL (reference sequence). V lost 4 bases and J lost 7, with 11 bases in between. The CDR3 has 13 amino acids. The DNA of the CDR3 is TGTGCCAGCAGCCCCCACCTAGGGAATGAGCAGTTCTTC. It codes for CASSPHLGNEQFF.

The chain joins TRBV27 to TRBJ1-1; TRBD1 is a possible D gene (6 bases). This CDR3 is built from 13 residues. Trimming took off 8 bases at V and 0 bases at J, with 10 bases between the two ends. Germline V CDR1 and CDR2: MNHEY, SMNVEV (reference sequence). The CDR3 spells CASYRAMNTEAFF. The DNA for the CDR3 is TGTGCCAGCTACAGGGCCATGAACACTGAAGCTTTCTTT.

This clonotype showed up just a few times. This sequence joins TRBV7-9 and TRBJ2-2, with a tentative D call TRBD1 (6 bases). The CDR3 runs 11 residues. Germline CDR1 SEHNR, CDR2 FQNEAQ (reference sequence). V was pared by 11 bases and J by 7 bases, with 11 bases between. This CDR3 is CAAGERGELFF. CDR3 sequence (DNA): TGTGCCGCAGGGGAGCGCGGGGAGCTGTTTTTT.